Listed below are T cell receptor beta chains from one sample, sequenced in a study of cytomegalovirus exposure and HLA in healthy donors. TCRdb's table, derived via immunoSEQ multiplex PCR, lists solely in-frame clones and lacks some. Its listing shows approximately 130,000 clones. Sequencing was performed on PBMCs. The receptor source for this set is a woman aged 60-75 years in good health and CMV-seronegative. CDR3s include the opening cysteine and the closing phenylalanine or tryptophan. The D gene is left open where the match is weak.

j_call: TRBJ2-5; d_call: -; v_call: TRBV5-4; cdr3_nt: TGTGCCAGCAGCTTGGGGCGGGGTGAAGAGACCCAGTACTTC; cdr3_aa: CASSLGRGEETQYF
j_call: TRBJ2-7; d_call: TRBD2; v_call: TRBV27; cdr3_nt: TGTGCCAGCAGTTTATCGGGGGCGGGAGGGCCCAGCGAGCAGTACTTC; cdr3_aa: CASSLSGAGGPSEQYF
j_call: TRBJ2-7; d_call: TRBD2; v_call: TRBV7-8; cdr3_nt: TGTGCCAGCAGCTTTGTGACTAGCGGGGGGGCCGAGCAGTACTTC; cdr3_aa: CASSFVTSGGAEQYF
j_call: TRBJ2-7; d_call: -; v_call: TRBV5-1; cdr3_nt: TGCGCCAGCAGGTCTTCCTACGAGCAGTACTTC; cdr3_aa: CASRSSYEQYF
j_call: TRBJ1-4; d_call: TRBD1; v_call: TRBV27; cdr3_nt: TGTGCCAGCAGGTCTAATTGGGGACAGGGGTCTGAAAAACTGTTTTTT; cdr3_aa: CASRSNWGQGSEKLFF
j_call: TRBJ2-1; d_call: TRBD2; v_call: TRBV6-4; cdr3_nt: TGTGCCAGCAGTGCTTGGGGCGGGAGGGTCAATGAGCAGTTCTTC; cdr3_aa: CASSAWGGRVNEQFF
j_call: TRBJ1-2; d_call: TRBD1; v_call: TRBV4-1; cdr3_nt: TGCGCCAGCAGCCAAGATCAGGGGGCCGGTCGTGGCTACACCTTC; cdr3_aa: CASSQDQGAGRGYTF
j_call: TRBJ2-6; d_call: -; v_call: TRBV5-6; cdr3_nt: TGTGCCAGCAGCTTGGGTAGGGGACAACGCTCTGGGGCCAACGTCCTGACTTTC; cdr3_aa: CASSLGRGQRSGANVLTF
j_call: TRBJ2-2; d_call: -; v_call: TRBV19; cdr3_nt: TGTGCCAGTAGTAAGGATGACAGGTTAAACACCGGGGAGCTGTTTTTT; cdr3_aa: CASSKDDRLNTGELFF
j_call: TRBJ1-2; d_call: TRBD1; v_call: TRBV5-4; cdr3_nt: TGTGCCAGCAGCTTCCGGACAGGGGATGGCTACACCTTC; cdr3_aa: CASSFRTGDGYTF
j_call: TRBJ1-1; d_call: -; v_call: TRBV4-1; cdr3_nt: TGCGCCAGCAGCCAAGCCTTTGGGGAGGTGGTCACTGAAGCTTTCTTT; cdr3_aa: CASSQAFGEVVTEAFF
j_call: TRBJ2-3; d_call: TRBD2; v_call: TRBV5-1; cdr3_nt: TGCGCCAGCAGTCCAGGGACTAGCGGAAGCACAGATACGCAGTATTTT; cdr3_aa: CASSPGTSGSTDTQYF
j_call: TRBJ2-1; d_call: -; v_call: TRBV29-1; cdr3_nt: TGCCCTGGTCGGGAAAGCTCCTACAATGAGCAGTTCTTC; cdr3_aa: CPGRESSYNEQFF
j_call: TRBJ1-1; d_call: -; v_call: TRBV6-6; cdr3_nt: TGTGCCAGCAGTTACTCGGACAGACCGAACACTGAAGCTTTCTTT; cdr3_aa: CASSYSDRPNTEAFF
j_call: TRBJ1-2; d_call: -; v_call: TRBV7-9; cdr3_nt: TGTGCCAGCAGCTTATCCGGGGACTATGGCTACACCTTC; cdr3_aa: CASSLSGDYGYTF
j_call: TRBJ2-4; d_call: TRBD1; v_call: TRBV2; cdr3_nt: TGTGCCAGTCAGATGGGGACAGCAAACATTCAGTACTTC; cdr3_aa: CASQMGTANIQYF
j_call: TRBJ2-3; d_call: TRBD2; v_call: TRBV27; cdr3_nt: TGTGCCAGCAGGGGACTAGCGGGGGGTGGAAGCACAGATACGCAGTATTTT; cdr3_aa: CASRGLAGGGSTDTQYF
j_call: TRBJ1-1; d_call: -; v_call: TRBV18; cdr3_nt: TGTGCCAGCTCACCAACTTACAGTGGGACTGAAGCTTTCTTT; cdr3_aa: CASSPTYSGTEAFF
j_call: TRBJ2-1; d_call: TRBD2; v_call: TRBV18; cdr3_nt: TGTGCCAGCTCACCAGCGGGAGGGCGGGTCAATGAGCAGTTCTTC; cdr3_aa: CASSPAGGRVNEQFF
j_call: TRBJ2-2; d_call: TRBD2; v_call: TRBV7-3; cdr3_nt: TGTGCCAGCAGGTCGGGACTAGCTACCCCCGGGGAGCTGTTTTTT; cdr3_aa: CASRSGLATPGELFF
j_call: TRBJ2-7; d_call: -; v_call: TRBV11-2; cdr3_nt: TGTGCCAGCAGCCCCATCGGCGAGCAGTACTTC; cdr3_aa: CASSPIGEQYF
j_call: TRBJ2-5; d_call: -; v_call: TRBV4-1; cdr3_nt: TGCGCCAGCAGCCAAATACAGGAGACCCAGTACTTC; cdr3_aa: CASSQIQETQYF
j_call: TRBJ1-5; d_call: -; v_call: TRBV21-1; cdr3_nt: TGTGCCAGCAGCAAATGGGGGGTGGACCAGCCCCAGCATTTT; cdr3_aa: CASSKWGVDQPQHF
j_call: TRBJ1-2; d_call: -; v_call: TRBV5-6; cdr3_nt: TGTGCCAGCGGCTTGATCGGGAAGAACCTTCAAGGCTACACCTTC; cdr3_aa: CASGLIGKNLQGYTF
j_call: TRBJ1-1; d_call: -; v_call: TRBV25-1; cdr3_nt: TGTGCCAGCAGTGAATCGGGAGTCAGAATGAACACTGAAGCTTTCTTT; cdr3_aa: CASSESGVRMNTEAFF
j_call: TRBJ1-1; d_call: -; v_call: TRBV10-3; cdr3_nt: TGTGCCATCAGACCTAACCCAACAGTAGAAGCTTTCTTT; cdr3_aa: CAIRPNPTVEAFF
j_call: TRBJ2-7; d_call: -; v_call: TRBV20-1; cdr3_nt: TGCAGTGCTGAGGACAGCTACGAGCAGTACTTC; cdr3_aa: CSAEDSYEQYF
j_call: TRBJ1-6; d_call: -; v_call: TRBV4-1; cdr3_nt: TGCGCCAGCAGCCAAGATTTGGCTGGAGACCCCCTCCACTTT; cdr3_aa: CASSQDLAGDPLHF
j_call: TRBJ2-1; d_call: -; v_call: TRBV5-8; cdr3_nt: TGTGCCAGCAGCTTACAGGGGACGGGGGTGAATGAGCAGTTCTTC; cdr3_aa: CASSLQGTGVNEQFF
j_call: TRBJ2-3; d_call: TRBD2; v_call: TRBV6-4; cdr3_nt: TGTGCCAGCAGTGACTCGGCTAGCGGGGGAACAGATACGCAGTATTTT; cdr3_aa: CASSDSASGGTDTQYF
j_call: TRBJ1-1; d_call: TRBD1; v_call: TRBV5-1; cdr3_nt: TGCGCCAGCAGCTTGGAACAGGGGGGATTCCAAGCTTTCTTT; cdr3_aa: CASSLEQGGFQAFF
j_call: TRBJ2-1; d_call: TRBD1; v_call: TRBV7-3; cdr3_nt: TGTGCCAGCAGCCCCGCGGGACAGGGGAAGGATGAGCAGTTCTTC; cdr3_aa: CASSPAGQGKDEQFF
j_call: TRBJ2-5; d_call: TRBD2; v_call: TRBV27; cdr3_nt: TGTGCCAGCAGTAAACCCGGGTTAGCGGGGCTCCCCGAGACCCAGTACTTC; cdr3_aa: CASSKPGLAGLPETQYF
j_call: TRBJ2-7; d_call: -; v_call: TRBV30; cdr3_nt: TGTGCCTGGAGTGTACTTGGGGCAGCCTACGAGCAGTACTTC; cdr3_aa: CAWSVLGAAYEQYF
j_call: TRBJ2-1; d_call: TRBD1; v_call: TRBV7-3; cdr3_nt: TGTGCCAGCAGCTTAGCCGGGACAGCCTACAATGAGCAGTTCTTC; cdr3_aa: CASSLAGTAYNEQFF
j_call: TRBJ1-2; d_call: -; v_call: TRBV11-1; cdr3_nt: TGTGCCAGCAGCAAGAAAGGACATATCCGTGGCTACACCTTC; cdr3_aa: CASSKKGHIRGYTF
j_call: TRBJ2-7; d_call: TRBD2; v_call: TRBV27; cdr3_nt: TGTGCCAGCCGAGGACTAGCGGGAGGACAACCCTACGAGCAGTACTTC; cdr3_aa: CASRGLAGGQPYEQYF
j_call: TRBJ2-7; d_call: TRBD1; v_call: TRBV5-1; cdr3_nt: TGCGCCAGCAGCGTTGGGCCCTTCAGGACAGGGCTGTCCTACGAGCAGTACTTC; cdr3_aa: CASSVGPFRTGLSYEQYF
j_call: TRBJ2-7; d_call: -; v_call: TRBV11-2; cdr3_nt: TGTGCCAGCAGCTTGGGGAGCGCCGCCTACGAGCAGTACTTC; cdr3_aa: CASSLGSAAYEQYF
j_call: TRBJ2-7; d_call: TRBD2; v_call: TRBV5-4; cdr3_nt: TGTGCCAGCAGCCCACCCGGGACTACCTCCTACGAGCAGTACTTC; cdr3_aa: CASSPPGTTSYEQYF
j_call: TRBJ2-1; d_call: TRBD2; v_call: TRBV6-1; cdr3_nt: TGTGCCAGCAGGGCCCCTCGGGAGGGCCACAATGAGCAGTTCTTC; cdr3_aa: CASRAPREGHNEQFF